Following are 15 T cell receptor beta chains from one sample sequenced in a study of cytomegalovirus exposure and HLA in healthy donors. The protocol was immunoSEQ multiplex PCR, while the TCRdb copy is restricted to in-frame clones and leaves out a portion. The table records approximately 180,000 clones, just under 90% of them present only once. Sequencing used PBMCs. The receptor source for this set is a woman between 25 and 40 years old in good health and CMV-seronegative.

The chain carries TRBV2 and TRBJ2-2, with D possibly being TRBD2 (6 bases). Trimming shortened V by 8 bases and J by 0 bases, and 10 bases separated the two germline ends. Germline V gene sequence: CDR1 SNHLY, CDR2 FYNNEI. CDR3 length equals 14 residues. CDR3 sequence: CASGGHSNTGELFF. The DNA of the CDR3 is TGTGCCAGCGGAGGGCATTCGAACACCGGGGAGCTGTTTTTT.

This rearrangement joins TRBV13 to TRBJ2-7; weak D call: TRBD1 (6 bases). Looked up from germline, CDR1 is PRHDT and CDR2 is FYEKMQ (reference sequence). The CDR3 totals 13 residues. V lost 7 bases and J 2 bases, leaving 12 bases between the germline ends. The CDR3 spells CASTRGATYEQYF. The DNA for the CDR3 is TGTGCCAGCACCAGGGGCGCTACCTACGAGCAGTACTTC.

V and J are TRBV19 and TRBJ2-7; TRBD2 matches at 9 bases. V lost 6 bases and J lost 2; bases outside the gene matches: 5. The CDR3 has 14 residues. Per germline, CDR1 LNHDA and CDR2 SQIVND (reference sequence). The CDR3 spells CASRETSGTYEQYF. CDR3 nucleotides: TGTGCCAGTAGAGAGACTAGCGGTACCTACGAGCAGTACTTC.

This rearrangement joins TRBV19 to TRBJ1-5; 12 bases fit TRBD1. The CDR3 has 17 amino acids. V was clipped by 8 bases and J by 7 bases; unmatched bases: 15. Germline V gene lookup returns CDR1 LNHDA and CDR2 SQIVND (reference sequence). Here the CDR3 DNA reads TGTGCCAGTGCAACTCGGGGGACAGGGGGCGCGCGGCAGCCCCAGCATTTT. Its translation is CASATRGTGGARQPQHF.

The genes are TRBV5-6 and TRBJ1-3, with TRBD1 matching over 8 bases. J gave up 0 bases and V 1 base, and 6 bases lay outside the gene matches. The germline CDR1 and CDR2 sequences are SGHDT and YYEEEE. The CDR3 has 17 residues. The CDR3 sequence is CASSLIGTGFSGNTIYF. CDR3 nucleotide sequence: TGTGCCAGCAGCTTGATCGGGACAGGCTTCTCTGGAAACACCATATATTTT. The whole variable domain, filled in from reference TRBV5-6 and TRBJ1-3, reads DAGVTQSPTHLIKTRGQQVTLRCSPKSGHDTVSWYQQALGQGPQFIFQYYEEEERQRGNFPDRFSGHQFPNYSSELNVNALLLGDSALYLCASSLIGTGFSGNTIYFGEGSWLTVV.

The chain employs TRBV2 and TRBJ1-2; tentatively, D is TRBD1 (5 bases). The CDR3 totals 15 residues. Germline V gene sequence: CDR1 SNHLY, CDR2 FYNNEI. Deletions cut 2 bases from V and 4 bases from J, with 14 bases between. CDR3 in amino acids: CASSESRGTLYGYTF. In DNA, the CDR3 is TGTGCCAGCAGTGAAAGTAGAGGGACTCTCTATGGCTACACCTTC.

The chain recombines TRBV5-1 with TRBJ1-4, with TRBD1 as a possible D gene (6 bases). The germline V and J ends were trimmed by 4 bases and 0 bases, with 10 bases remaining between them. The CDR3 has 15 amino acids. CDR1 is SGHRS, CDR2 YFSETQ, per germline. Written as DNA, the CDR3 is TGCGCCAGCAGCATCACAGGGACAACTAATGAAAAACTGTTTTTT. Protein product: CASSITGTTNEKLFF.

The chain recombines TRBV7-2 with TRBJ2-2; 7 nucleotides line up with TRBD2. Germline V gives CDR1 SGHTA, CDR2 FQGNSA. Trimming at V came to 1 base and at J to 5 bases, leaving 1 base not matched to a gene. This CDR3 contains 14 residues. DNA of the CDR3: TGTGCCAGCAGCTTAGGGGGGGGAACCGGGGAGCTGTTTTTT. Translation gives CASSLGGGTGELFF. The entire variable domain, with the rest obtained from reference TRBV7-2 and TRBJ2-2, is as follows: GAGVSQSPSNKVTEKGKDVELRCDPISGHTALYWYRQSLGQGLEFLIYFQGNSAPDKSGLPSDRFSAERTGGSVSTLTIQRTQQEDSAVYLCASSLGGGTGELFFGEGSRLTVL.

The V call is TRBV5-1, the J call TRBJ1-5, with D perhaps matching TRBD1 (5 bases). This CDR3 has 15 residues. The V gene lost 4 bases and the J gene lost 3 bases, with 14 bases spanning the gap. Germline-derived CDR1 and CDR2 are SGHRS and YFSETQ. The CDR3: CASSLAPDINQPQHF. CDR3 nucleotides: TGCGCCAGCAGCCTGGCACCGGACATCAATCAGCCCCAGCATTTT.

V and J are TRBV10-3 and TRBJ2-1, with 10 bases identical to TRBD1. CDR1 and CDR2 (germline): ENHRY, SYGVKD. The CDR3 totals 18 residues. After removal of 3 bases from V and 4 bases from J, the junction contained 12 bases not matched to a gene. In nucleotides, the CDR3 is TGTGCCATCAGTGACCTTATTAGGGGGACAGGGGCGTACAATGAGCAGTTCTTC. Protein: CAISDLIRGTGAYNEQFF.

The chain recombines TRBV11-3 with TRBJ1-5; TRBD1 matches 8 bases. CDR1 is SGHNT and CDR2 is YENEEA in the germline V gene. Losses at the gene ends were 5 bases for V and 4 bases for J; bases not matched to a gene: 16. The CDR3 sequence is 18 residues long. The CDR3 DNA reads TGTGCCAGCAGCCTCCGGACAGGGCTCAGGGCGGGGAATCAGCCCCAGCATTTT. Amino acids: CASSLRTGLRAGNQPQHF.

The chain is built from TRBV6-5 and TRBJ2-2, with TRBD1 matching over 7 bases. The CDR3 extends over 15 amino acids. Germline trimming cut 2 bases from V and 0 bases from J; bases unmatched to any gene: 0. The V gene's germline CDR1 is MNHEY and CDR2 SVGAGI. The DNA of the CDR3 is TGTGCCAGCAGTTACACAGGGGCGAACACCGGGGAGCTGTTTTTT. Translation: CASSYTGANTGELFF.

The chain carries TRBV5-4 and TRBJ1-6, with a tentative D call TRBD1 (6 bases). Trimming cost V 2 bases and J 10 bases, with 10 bases left between them. The CDR3 is 13 amino acids. Germline V gene sequence: CDR1 SGHNT, CDR2 YYREEE (reference sequence). CDR3 loop: CASSFQGSSPLHF. For the CDR3, the DNA is TGTGCCAGCAGCTTTCAGGGGTCGTCACCCCTCCACTTT.

This chain connects TRBV6-5 to TRBJ1-3; TRBD1 might be the D (6 bases). This CDR3 is 13 amino acids long. CDR1 and CDR2 from the germline V gene are MNHEY and SVGAGI. Trimming took 9 bases from V and 6 from J, leaving 15 bases between them. For the CDR3, the DNA is TGTGCCAGTTACCGGGACAACCTAAACACCATATATTTT. Amino acids: CASYRDNLNTIYF.

The rearrangement uses TRBV6-5 and TRBJ2-5; 10 bases are a match to TRBD1. V shed 1 base and J 7 bases; nucleotides not matched to a gene: 6. The CDR3 runs to 15 residues. Germline V gene lookup returns CDR1 MNHEY and CDR2 SVGAGI. This CDR3 is CASSYWGQGKATQYF. The CDR3 bases are TGTGCCAGCAGTTACTGGGGACAGGGGAAGGCGACCCAGTACTTC.